This T cell receptor beta chain was found in a study of shared clonotypes between healthy human individuals. Study details: Every donor yielded three CD4 naive, three CD4 memory, two CD8 naive and one CD8 memory plate.

Of note for this clone: Its target is unknown.

For sorted subsets, about 0.2 ug DNA per replicate equaled 30,000 or so T cell genomes. Libraries were prepared by immunoSEQ multiplex PCR; TCRdb keeps only in-frame clonotypes and omits some of them. The sample holds hundreds of thousands of clones, around 96% seen once. This CDR3 has 12 amino acids. With 6 bases clipped from V and 5 bases from J, the junction kept 6 bases outside the gene matches. Germline CDR1 reads SQVTM; CDR2 reads ANQGSEA. The naive CD8 population came from CD45RO-negative cells selected for CCR7, without terminally differentiated effector memory CD45RA+ cells. Study results and caveats: Donors were few, which limited the genetic and exposure-history diversity represented.

This receptor was obtained from a woman aged 30 to 39 in good health. The V and J genes are TRBV29-1 and TRBJ2-7; 8 bases are shared with TRBD1. Sequenced input: naive CD8+ T cells sorted from blood. The CDR3 sequence is CSVGTGKDEQYF. As DNA, the CDR3 is TGCAGCGTCGGGACAGGCAAGGACGAGCAGTACTTC.